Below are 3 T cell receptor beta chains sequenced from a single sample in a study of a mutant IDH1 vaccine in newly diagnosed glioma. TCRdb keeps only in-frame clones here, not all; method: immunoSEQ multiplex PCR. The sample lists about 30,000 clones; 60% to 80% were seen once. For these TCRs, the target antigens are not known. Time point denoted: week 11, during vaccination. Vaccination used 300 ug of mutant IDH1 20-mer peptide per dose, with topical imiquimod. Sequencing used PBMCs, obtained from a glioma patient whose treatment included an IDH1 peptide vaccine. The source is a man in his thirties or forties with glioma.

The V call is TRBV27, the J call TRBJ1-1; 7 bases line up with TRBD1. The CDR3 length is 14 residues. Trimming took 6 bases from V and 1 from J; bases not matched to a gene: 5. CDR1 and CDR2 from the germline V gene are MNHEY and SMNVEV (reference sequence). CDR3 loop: CASSWGQSNTEAFF. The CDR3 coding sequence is TGTGCCAGCAGCTGGGGACAGTCGAACACTGAAGCTTTCTTT.

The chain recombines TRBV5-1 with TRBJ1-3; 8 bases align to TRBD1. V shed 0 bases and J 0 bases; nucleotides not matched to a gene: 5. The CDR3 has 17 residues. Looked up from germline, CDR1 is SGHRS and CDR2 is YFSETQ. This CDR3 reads CASSLGTGYASGNTIYF. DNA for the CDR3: TGCGCCAGCAGCTTGGGGACAGGGTACGCCTCTGGAAACACCATATATTTT.

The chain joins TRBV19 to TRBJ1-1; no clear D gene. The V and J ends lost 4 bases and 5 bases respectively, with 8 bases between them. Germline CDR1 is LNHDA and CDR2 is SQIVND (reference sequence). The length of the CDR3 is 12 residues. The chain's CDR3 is CASSTRSTEAFF. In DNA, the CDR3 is TGTGCCAGTAGTACCAGATCAACTGAAGCTTTCTTT.